This TCR beta chain derives from a study of T cell responses to AZD1222 COVID-19 vaccine. Overall study results and limits: Targeting of unmutated variant regions was reportedly seen in nearly half of spike-specific TCRs. Just a handful of AZD1222 recipients were seropositive at baseline. Donors skewed white British and female; clonal diversity was possibly underestimated. Researchers took repertoire samples only after the peak T cell response had come.

Generated by immunoSEQ multiplex PCR, the TCRdb table keeps only in-frame clones and is missing some. The table lists about 150,000 clones, about 91% of them singletons. This clone was seen just once. Antigen unknown. The CDR3 loop spans 16 amino acids. From germline, CDR1 is SGHTA and CDR2 FQGNSA. Trimming shortened V by 2 bases and J by 1 base, and 11 bases separated the two germline ends. The specimen comprised peripheral blood, sampled on day 0 of AZD1222 vaccination. The TCR was taken from an adult in good health. The chain recombines TRBV7-2 with TRBJ2-2, with D perhaps TRBD2 (6 bases). CDR3 in DNA: TGTGCCAGCAGCTTATTTGCGGGAATGAACACCGGGGAGCTGTTTTTT. Protein: CASSLFAGMNTGELFF.